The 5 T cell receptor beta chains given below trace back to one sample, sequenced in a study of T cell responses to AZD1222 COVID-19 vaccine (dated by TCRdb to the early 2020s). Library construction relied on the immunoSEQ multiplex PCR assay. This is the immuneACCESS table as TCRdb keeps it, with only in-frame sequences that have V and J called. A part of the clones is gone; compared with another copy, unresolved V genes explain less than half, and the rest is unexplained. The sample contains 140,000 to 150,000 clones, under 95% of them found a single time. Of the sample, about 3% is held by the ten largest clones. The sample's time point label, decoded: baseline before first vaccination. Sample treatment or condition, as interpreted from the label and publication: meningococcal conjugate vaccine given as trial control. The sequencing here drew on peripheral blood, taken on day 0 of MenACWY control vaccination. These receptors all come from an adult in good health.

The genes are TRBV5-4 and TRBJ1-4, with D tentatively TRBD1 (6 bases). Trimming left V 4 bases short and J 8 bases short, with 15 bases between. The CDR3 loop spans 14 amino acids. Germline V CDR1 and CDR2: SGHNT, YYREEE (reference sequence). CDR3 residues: CASSRKGDREKLFF. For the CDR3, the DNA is TGTGCCAGCAGCCGGAAGGGGGATCGGGAAAAACTGTTTTTT.

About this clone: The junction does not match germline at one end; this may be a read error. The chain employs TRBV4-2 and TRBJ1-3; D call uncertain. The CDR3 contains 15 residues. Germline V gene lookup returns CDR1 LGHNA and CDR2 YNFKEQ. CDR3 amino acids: CASTQSRAEENTIYF. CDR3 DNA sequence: TGTGCCAGCACCCAATCGAGGGCCGAAGAAAACACCATATATTTT.

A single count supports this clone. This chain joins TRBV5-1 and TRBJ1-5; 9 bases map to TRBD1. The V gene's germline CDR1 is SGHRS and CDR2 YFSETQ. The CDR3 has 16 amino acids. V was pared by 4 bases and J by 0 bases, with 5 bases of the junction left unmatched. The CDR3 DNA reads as TGCGCCAGCAGCCCGGGGACAGGGATTAGCAATCAGCCCCAGCATTTT. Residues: CASSPGTGISNQPQHF.

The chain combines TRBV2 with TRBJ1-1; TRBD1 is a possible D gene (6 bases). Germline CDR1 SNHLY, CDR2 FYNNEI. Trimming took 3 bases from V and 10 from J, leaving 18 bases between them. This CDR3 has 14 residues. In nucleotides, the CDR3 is TGTGCCAGCAGTGACGGGGACACCTGGCTGATAGCTTTCTTT. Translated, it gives CASSDGDTWLIAFF.

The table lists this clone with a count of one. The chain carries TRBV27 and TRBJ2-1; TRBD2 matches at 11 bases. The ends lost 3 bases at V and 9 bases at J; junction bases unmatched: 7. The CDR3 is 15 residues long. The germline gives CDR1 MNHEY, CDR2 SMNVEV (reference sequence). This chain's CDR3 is CASSFVGLAVGEQFF. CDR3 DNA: TGTGCCAGCAGTTTTGTGGGACTAGCGGTGGGTGAGCAGTTCTTC.